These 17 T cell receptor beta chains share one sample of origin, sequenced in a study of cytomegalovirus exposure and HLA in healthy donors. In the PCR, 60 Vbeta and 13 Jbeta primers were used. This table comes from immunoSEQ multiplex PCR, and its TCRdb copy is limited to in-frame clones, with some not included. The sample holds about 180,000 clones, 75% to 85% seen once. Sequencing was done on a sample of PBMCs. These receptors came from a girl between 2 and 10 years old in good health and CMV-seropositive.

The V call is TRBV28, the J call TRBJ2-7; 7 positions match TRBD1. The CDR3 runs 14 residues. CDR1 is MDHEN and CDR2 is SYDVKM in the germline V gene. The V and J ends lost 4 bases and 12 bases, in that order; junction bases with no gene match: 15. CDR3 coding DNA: TGTGCCAGCAGTTCGACCCGGACAGGATGGATTGGGTACTTC. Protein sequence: CASSSTRTGWIGYF.

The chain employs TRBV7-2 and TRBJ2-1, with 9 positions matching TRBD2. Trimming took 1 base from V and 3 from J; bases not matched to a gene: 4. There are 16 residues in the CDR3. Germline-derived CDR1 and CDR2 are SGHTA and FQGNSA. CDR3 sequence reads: CASSLVAGDIYNEQFF. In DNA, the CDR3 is TGTGCCAGCAGCTTAGTAGCGGGAGATATCTACAATGAGCAGTTCTTC.

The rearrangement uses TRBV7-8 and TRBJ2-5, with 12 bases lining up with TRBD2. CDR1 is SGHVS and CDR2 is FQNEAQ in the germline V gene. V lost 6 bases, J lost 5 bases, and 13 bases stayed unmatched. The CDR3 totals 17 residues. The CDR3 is CASRSSGRGFHRETQYF. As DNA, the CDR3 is TGTGCCAGCAGATCTAGCGGGAGGGGCTTTCACAGGGAGACCCAGTACTTC.

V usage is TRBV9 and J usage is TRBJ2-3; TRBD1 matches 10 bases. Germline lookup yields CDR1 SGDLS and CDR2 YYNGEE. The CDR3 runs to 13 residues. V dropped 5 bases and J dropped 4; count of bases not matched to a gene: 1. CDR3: CASSGQGADTQYF. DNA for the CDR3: TGTGCCAGCAGTGGACAGGGGGCAGATACGCAGTATTTT.

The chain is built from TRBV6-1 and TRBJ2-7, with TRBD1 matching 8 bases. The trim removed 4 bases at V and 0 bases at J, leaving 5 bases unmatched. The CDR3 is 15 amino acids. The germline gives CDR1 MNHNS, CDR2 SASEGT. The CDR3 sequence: CASSGQGYSSYEQYF. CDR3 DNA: TGTGCCAGCAGTGGACAGGGGTACAGCTCCTACGAGCAGTACTTC.

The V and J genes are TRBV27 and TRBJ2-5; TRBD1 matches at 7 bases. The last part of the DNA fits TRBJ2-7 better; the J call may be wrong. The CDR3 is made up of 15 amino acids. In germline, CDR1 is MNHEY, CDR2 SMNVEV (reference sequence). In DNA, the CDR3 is TGTGCCAGCAGTTCGTGGGCAGGGGGCTCCTACGAGCAGTACTTC. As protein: CASSSWAGGSYEQYF.

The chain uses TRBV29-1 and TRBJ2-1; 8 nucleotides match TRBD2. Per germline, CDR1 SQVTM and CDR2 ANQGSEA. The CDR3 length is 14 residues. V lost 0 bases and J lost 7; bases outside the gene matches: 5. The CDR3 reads CSVEDLGGGNEQFF. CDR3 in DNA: TGCAGCGTTGAAGATCTCGGGGGGGGGAATGAGCAGTTCTTC.

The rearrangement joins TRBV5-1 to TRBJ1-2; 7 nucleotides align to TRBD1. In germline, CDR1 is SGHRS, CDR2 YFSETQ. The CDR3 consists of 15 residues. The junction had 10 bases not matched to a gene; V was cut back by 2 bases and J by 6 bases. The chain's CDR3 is CASSFTGTEGHGYTF. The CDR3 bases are TGCGCCAGCAGCTTTACCGGGACAGAAGGCCATGGCTACACCTTC.

CDR3 residues: CAWRDRNTEAFF. CDR3 nucleotide sequence: TGTGCCTGGAGGGACAGGAACACTGAAGCTTTCTTT. The chain uses TRBV30 and TRBJ1-1; weak D call: TRBD1 (6 bases). Deletions cut 3 bases from V and 1 base from J, with 6 bases between. In germline, CDR1 is GTSNPN, CDR2 SVGIG (reference sequence). This CDR3 region has 12 residues.

CDR3 sequence (DNA): TGTGCCAGCAGTGCCCCACCTGGGGGGTCTGGGGCCAACGTCCTGACTTTC. Protein sequence: CASSAPPGGSGANVLTF. The chain employs TRBV25-1 and TRBJ2-6, with D maybe TRBD2 (6 bases). V lost 4 bases and J 1 base, leaving 14 bases between the germline ends. This CDR3 region has 17 residues. The germline CDR1 and CDR2 sequences are MGHDK and SYGVNS.

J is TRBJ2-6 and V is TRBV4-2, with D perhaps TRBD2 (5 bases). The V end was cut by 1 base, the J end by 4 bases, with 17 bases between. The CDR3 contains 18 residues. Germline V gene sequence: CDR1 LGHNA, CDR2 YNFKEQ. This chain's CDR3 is CASSQARAFTGGANVLTF. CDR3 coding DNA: TGTGCCAGCAGCCAAGCCAGAGCATTCACGGGGGGGGCCAACGTCCTGACTTTC.

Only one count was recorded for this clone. CDR3 nucleotides: TGTGCCAGTAAGCGACAGGGGAACACTGAAGCTTTCTTT. This gives the protein CASKRQGNTEAFF. The chain uses TRBV19 and TRBJ1-1, with 7 bases that match TRBD1. This CDR3 spans 13 amino acids. Trimming removed 7 bases from V and 1 base from J; junction bases left unmatched: 3. CDR1 is LNHDA, CDR2 SQIVND, per germline (reference sequence).

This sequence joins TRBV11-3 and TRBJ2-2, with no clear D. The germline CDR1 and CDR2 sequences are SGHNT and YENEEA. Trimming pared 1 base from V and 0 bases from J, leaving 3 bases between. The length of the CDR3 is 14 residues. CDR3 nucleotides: TGTGCCAGCAGCTTAGTAACGAACACCGGGGAGCTGTTTTTT. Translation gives CASSLVTNTGELFF.

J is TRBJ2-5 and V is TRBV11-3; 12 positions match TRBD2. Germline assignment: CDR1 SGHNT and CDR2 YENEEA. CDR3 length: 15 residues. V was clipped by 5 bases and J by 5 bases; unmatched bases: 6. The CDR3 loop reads CASSRVLAGGETQYF. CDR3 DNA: TGTGCCAGCAGCCGAGTACTAGCGGGAGGTGAGACCCAGTACTTC. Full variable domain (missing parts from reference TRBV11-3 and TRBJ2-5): EAGVVQSPRYKIIEKKQPVAFWCNPISGHNTLYWYLQNLGQGPELLIRYENEEAVDDSQLPKDRFSAERLKGVDSTLKIQPAELGDSAVYLCASSRVLAGGETQYFGPGTRLLVL.

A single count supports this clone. The CDR3 loop is CASSLPQGSVGSPLHF. The CDR3 region has the DNA TGTGCCAGCAGTTTGCCACAGGGATCTGTAGGATCACCCCTCCACTTT. The rearrangement uses TRBV6-5 and TRBJ1-6; D may be TRBD1 (6 bases). The CDR3 totals 16 residues. Germline V CDR1 and CDR2: MNHEY, SVGAGI. V shed 4 bases and J shed 10 bases, with 20 bases lying between them.

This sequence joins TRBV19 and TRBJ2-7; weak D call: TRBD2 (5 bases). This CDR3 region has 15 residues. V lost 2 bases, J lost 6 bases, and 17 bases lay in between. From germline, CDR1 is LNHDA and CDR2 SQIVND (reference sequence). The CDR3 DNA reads TGTGCCAGTAGTATACGTGACCCCTCGGGGTGCGAGCAGTACTTC. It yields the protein CASSIRDPSGCEQYF.

The CDR3 loop reads CASRQGMVGPLHF. CDR3 DNA: TGTGCCAGCAGACAGGGGATGGTCGGACCCCTCCACTTT. The chain combines TRBV6-1 with TRBJ1-6; TRBD1 matches at 7 bases. V lost 6 bases to trimming and J lost 12 bases; unmatched junction nucleotides: 8. This CDR3 has 13 amino acids. Germline V gene sequence: CDR1 MNHNS, CDR2 SASEGT.